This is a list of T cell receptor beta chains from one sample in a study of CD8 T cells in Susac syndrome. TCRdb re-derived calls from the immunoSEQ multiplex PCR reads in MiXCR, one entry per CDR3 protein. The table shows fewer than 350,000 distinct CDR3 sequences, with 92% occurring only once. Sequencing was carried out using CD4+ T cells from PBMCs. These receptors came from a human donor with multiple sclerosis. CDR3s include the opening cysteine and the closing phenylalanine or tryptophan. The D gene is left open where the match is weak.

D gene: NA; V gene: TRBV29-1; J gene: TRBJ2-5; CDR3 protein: CSVEGWDQETQYF
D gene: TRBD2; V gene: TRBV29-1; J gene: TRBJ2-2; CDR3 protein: CSVVIQVAGRYTGELFF
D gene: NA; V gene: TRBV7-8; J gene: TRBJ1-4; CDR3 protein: CASSFRDISEKLFF
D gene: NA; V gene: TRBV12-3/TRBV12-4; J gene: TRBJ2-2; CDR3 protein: CASSPNPTPGPGELFF
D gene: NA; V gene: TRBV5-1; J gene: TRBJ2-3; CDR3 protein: CASSWQGLDTDTQYF
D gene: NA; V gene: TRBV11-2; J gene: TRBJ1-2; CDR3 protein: CASSLTRLGYTF
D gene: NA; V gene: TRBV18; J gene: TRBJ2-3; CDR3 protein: CASSPSSGTDTQYF
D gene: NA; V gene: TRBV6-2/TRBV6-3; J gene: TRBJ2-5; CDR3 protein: CASSYAYAPVTQYF
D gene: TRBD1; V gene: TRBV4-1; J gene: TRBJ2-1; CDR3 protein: CASSLRRETGDYNEQFF
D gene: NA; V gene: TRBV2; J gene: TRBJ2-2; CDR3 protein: CASREEVRAGELFF
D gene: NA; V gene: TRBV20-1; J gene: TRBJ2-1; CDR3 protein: CSAWRSRDEQFF
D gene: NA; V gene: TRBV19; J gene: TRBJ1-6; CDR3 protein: CASTTGNSPLHF
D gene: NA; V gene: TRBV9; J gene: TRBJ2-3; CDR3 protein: CASSSGLLVIDTQYF
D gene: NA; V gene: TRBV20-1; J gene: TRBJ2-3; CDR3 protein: CSTGQHHPTDTQYF
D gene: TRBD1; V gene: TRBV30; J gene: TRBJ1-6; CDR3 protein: CAWSVFGTGSSYNSPLHF